Following are 32 T cell receptor beta chains from one sample sequenced in a study of T cell repertoires in cytomegalovirus infection. The antigens these receptors bind are not known. One entry per CDR3 protein, called by TCRdb with MiXCR from the reads. The sample includes some 220,000 distinct CDR3 sequences, 35% to 40% of them seen just once. Here the sequenced sample was CD8+ T cells from cultured PBMCs, taken from culture after CMV antigen stimulation. The receptor set was obtained from a human donor in good health (CMV status not recorded). Some clones in this sample may be carry-over from other donors' samples.

This clonotype has only a few counts. This CDR3 is CASRFRDREAFF. CDR3 in DNA: TGTGCCAGCAGATTTCGGGATCGCGAAGCTTTCTTT. The rearrangement uses TRBV11-2 and TRBJ1-1; D call uncertain. The V and J ends lost 6 bases and 8 bases respectively, with 13 bases between them. The V gene's germline CDR1 is SGHAT and CDR2 FQNNGV. The CDR3 is made up of 12 amino acids.

The chain joins TRBV7-3 to TRBJ2-5; 11 positions match TRBD2. The CDR3 is 17 residues long. V was clipped by 5 bases and J by 5 bases; unmatched bases: 13. Germline V gives CDR1 SGHTA, CDR2 FQGTGA. The CDR3 sequence: CASSHRGSGGAEETQYF. In nucleotides, the CDR3 is TGTGCCAGCAGCCACAGGGGTAGCGGGGGGGCCGAGGAGACCCAGTACTTC.

This rearrangement joins TRBV7-9 to TRBJ1-2; weak D call: TRBD1 (5 bases). The CDR3 consists of 13 residues. Germline CDR1 reads SEHNR; CDR2 reads FQNEAQ (reference sequence). With 5 bases removed from V and 8 bases from J, the gap between germline ends came to 15 bases. CDR3 residues: CASSLGGEHGYTF. The CDR3 nucleotides read TGTGCCAGCAGCCTCGGAGGGGAACACGGCTACACCTTC.

Note on this clonotype: Compared with germline, one end of the junction differs, possibly owing to a read error. The chain recombines TRBV6-6 with TRBJ1-2, with a possible D match to TRBD1 (5 bases). The germline V gene encodes CDR1 MNHNY and CDR2 SVGAGI (reference sequence). The CDR3 is 12 amino acids. CDR3 DNA sequence: TGTGCAAGCAGTCTCCCCCGGGGGGGCTACACCTTC. It translates to CASSLPRGGYTF.

The rearrangement links TRBV7-9 to TRBJ2-3; D not certain. Germline V lookup: CDR1 SEHNR, CDR2 FQNEAQ (reference sequence). The CDR3 covers 14 residues. Trimming cost V 5 bases and J 5 bases, with 14 bases left between them. The CDR3 nucleotides read TGTGCCAGCAGCCCAACCTCAGAAAGAGATACGCAGTATTTT. Protein sequence: CASSPTSERDTQYF.

This clonotype showed up just a few times. The genes are TRBV7-3 and TRBJ2-5, with 8 bases matching TRBD2. The trim removed 2 bases at V and 5 bases at J, leaving 7 bases unmatched. CDR3 size: 15 residues. The germline gives CDR1 SGHTA, CDR2 FQGTGA. CDR3 sequence reads: CASSLYAGGRETQYF. The CDR3 DNA follows: TGTGCCAGCAGCTTATATGCGGGGGGCAGGGAGACCCAGTACTTC.

The rearrangement links TRBV29-1 to TRBJ2-6; D might be TRBD1 (6 bases). The CDR3 is 15 amino acids. In germline, CDR1 is SQVTM, CDR2 ANQGSEA. Trimming removed 4 bases from V and 0 bases from J, with 10 bases in between. CDR3 region: CSVVGQHSGANVLTF. The CDR3 bases are TGCAGCGTTGTAGGACAGCACTCTGGGGCCAACGTCCTGACTTTC.

This clonotype was seen many times. The chain links TRBV7-2 to TRBJ1-5; the match to TRBD1 covers 8 bases. Unmatched junction bases numbered 6, after V lost 3 bases and J lost 5 bases. CDR1 and CDR2 (germline): SGHTA, FQGNSA. The CDR3 spans 15 residues. The chain's CDR3 is CASSFDRGSDQPQHF. CDR3 DNA: TGTGCCAGCAGCTTCGACAGGGGATCGGATCAGCCCCAGCATTTT.

The chain recombines TRBV29-1 with TRBJ2-2; tentatively, D is TRBD1 or TRBD2 (7 bases each). Germline V gives CDR1 SQVTM, CDR2 ANQGSEA. V shed 6 bases and J shed 6 bases, with 17 bases lying between them. This CDR3 region has 14 residues. For the CDR3, the DNA is TGCAGCGTCGGGAGGCAGGGGGAGGCCGGGGAGCTGTTTTTT. Protein sequence: CSVGRQGEAGELFF.

The J gene is TRBJ1-2, the V gene TRBV7-6, with a tentative D call TRBD1 (5 bases). This CDR3 region has 16 residues. The ends were cut back, 1 base at V and 3 bases at J, with 15 bases in the middle. Germline V gene data show CDR1 as SGHVS and CDR2 as FNYEAQ. The CDR3, as DNA: TGTGCCAGCAGCTTAGTCGGAGGGGCGTTGGACTATGGCTACACCTTC. Protein: CASSLVGGALDYGYTF.

The genes are TRBV7-3 and TRBJ1-1; D uncertain. Trimming cost V 1 base and J 0 bases, with 9 bases left between them. This CDR3 comprises 15 residues. Looked up from germline, CDR1 is SGHTA and CDR2 is FQGTGA. The CDR3 reads CASSLMRRMNTEAFF. The CDR3, as DNA: TGTGCCAGCAGCTTAATGCGGCGGATGAACACTGAAGCTTTCTTT.

This clonotype occurred many times. The chain couples TRBV7-6 to TRBJ2-2, with TRBD2 matching 9 bases. The J segment lost 3 bases and the V segment lost 1 base, leaving 6 bases of the junction unmatched. The CDR3 sequence is 17 residues long. The germline V gene encodes CDR1 SGHVS and CDR2 FNYEAQ. CDR3 sequence reads: CASSLVMTSGYTGELFF. The CDR3 region has the DNA TGTGCCAGCAGCTTAGTGATGACTAGCGGATACACCGGGGAGCTGTTTTTT. Complete variable domain (other parts from reference TRBV7-6 and TRBJ2-2): GAGVSQSPRYKVTKRGQDVALRCDPISGHVSLYWYRQALGQGPEFLTYFNYEAQQDKSGLPNDRFSAERPEGSISTLTIQRTEQRDSAMYRCASSLVMTSGYTGELFFGEGSRLTVL.

This chain connects TRBV28 to TRBJ2-5; D is undetermined. The CDR3 covers 14 residues. The V and J ends lost 3 bases and 3 bases respectively, with 11 bases between them. CDR1 and CDR2 from the germline V gene are MDHEN and SYDVKM. This CDR3 reads CASSLRTSEETQYF. The CDR3 region has the DNA TGTGCCAGCAGTTTGAGGACGTCGGAAGAGACCCAGTACTTC.

This clonotype came up once. The chain carries TRBV27 and TRBJ1-5, with 9 nucleotides matching TRBD1. V lost 1 base, J lost 6 bases, and 4 bases stayed unmatched. This CDR3 spans 15 amino acids. Germline CDR1 reads MNHEY; CDR2 reads SMNVEV (reference sequence). CDR3 bases: TGTGCCAGCAGTTTATATGGGACAGGGACTCAGCCCCAGCATTTT. Its translation: CASSLYGTGTQPQHF.

J is TRBJ2-2 and V is TRBV7-8; 10 nucleotides align to TRBD2. V was pared by 1 base and J by 5 bases, with 7 bases of the junction left unmatched. Germline V gives CDR1 SGHVS, CDR2 FQNEAQ. The CDR3 totals 17 residues. The DNA for the CDR3 is TGTGCCAGCAGCTTAGGCCGAAGCGGGAGGGGGACCGGGGAGCTGTTTTTT. Its protein product is CASSLGRSGRGTGELFF.

The sample holds many counts of this clonotype. The chain uses TRBV7-8 and TRBJ1-4; D might be TRBD1 (5 bases). CDR3 length equals 17 residues. Trimming left V 4 bases short and J 4 bases short, with 19 bases between. The germline V gene has CDR1 SGHVS and CDR2 FQNEAQ. CDR3 nucleotide sequence: TGTGCCAGCAGCTCGTCGTATATCAGGGAGCTTAATGAAAAACTGTTTTTT. This encodes CASSSSYIRELNEKLFF.

This chain connects TRBV9 to TRBJ2-7, with 12 nucleotides matching TRBD2. CDR3 length: 15 amino acids. J lost 6 bases, V lost 4 bases, and 8 bases had no gene match. Germline V gene lookup returns CDR1 SGDLS and CDR2 YYNGEE. CDR3 in amino acids: CASSPRTSGNGEQYF. The CDR3 nucleotides are TGTGCCAGCAGCCCACGGACTAGCGGGAATGGCGAGCAGTACTTC.

This clonotype has more than one count but fewer than ten. The gene calls are TRBV28 and TRBJ2-5; D is possibly TRBD2 (6 bases). V lost 5 bases and J 5 bases, leaving 24 bases between the germline ends. The CDR3 spans 17 residues. The germline CDR1 and CDR2 sequences are MDHEN and SYDVKM. The CDR3 region is CASSTNPGLSTRETQYF. The DNA of the CDR3 is TGTGCCAGCAGTACAAATCCGGGACTGAGTACAAGGGAGACCCAGTACTTC.

The genes are TRBV7-2 and TRBJ2-2; 9 bases line up with TRBD1. The CDR3 is made up of 15 amino acids. Germline V gene data show CDR1 as SGHTA and CDR2 as FQGNSA. V lost 6 bases, J lost 3 bases, and 5 bases stayed unmatched. CDR3 DNA sequence: TGTGCCAGCAGTTCCTGGGACAGGGACACCGGGGAGCTGTTTTTT. It codes for CASSSWDRDTGELFF.

This clonotype was counted at least ten times. V and J are TRBV7-8 and TRBJ1-4, with D possibly TRBD1 on 5 matching bases. Germline loops: CDR1 SGHVS, CDR2 FQNEAQ. V lost 1 base to trimming and J lost 5 bases, with 8 bases between them. The CDR3 totals 14 residues. The CDR3 loop is CASSLGQQNEKLFF. The CDR3 DNA is TGTGCCAGCAGCTTAGGACAGCAGAATGAAAAACTGTTTTTT.

This clonotype was seen only a few times. The chain is built from TRBV28 and TRBJ1-3; the D is unclear. CDR3 length: 13 amino acids. With 2 bases removed from V and 2 bases from J, the gap between germline ends came to 4 bases. CDR1 and CDR2 (germline): MDHEN, SYDVKM. In DNA, the CDR3 is TGTGCCAGCAGTTTAATGACTGGAAACACCATATATTTT. Translation: CASSLMTGNTIYF. Full variable domain (outside the CDR3, taken from reference TRBV28 and TRBJ1-3): DVKVTQSSRYLVKRTGEKVFLECVQDMDHENMFWYRQDPGLGLRLIYFSYDVKMKEKGDIPEGYSVSREKKERFSLILESASTNQTSMYLCASSLMTGNTIYFGEGSWLTVV.

This clonotype has just one count. The V call is TRBV2, the J call TRBJ2-1, with 12 positions matching TRBD2. The CDR3 sequence is 15 residues long. The V gene's germline CDR1 is SNHLY and CDR2 FYNNEI. The V and J ends lost 3 bases and 10 bases, in that order; junction bases with no gene match: 7. The CDR3 spells CASSETSGGSGEQFF. The CDR3 DNA is TGTGCCAGCAGTGAGACTAGCGGGGGCTCAGGGGAGCAGTTCTTC. The full variable domain, its missing parts supplied by reference TRBV2 and TRBJ2-1, is EPEVTQTPSHQVTQMGQEVILRCVPISNHLYFYWYRQILGQKVEFLVSFYNNEISEKSEIFDDQFSVERPDGSNFTLKIRSTKLEDSAMYFCASSETSGGSGEQFFGPGTRLTVL.

The chain recombines TRBV15 with TRBJ2-7; 7 positions agree with TRBD1. CDR1 is LNHNV, CDR2 YYDKDF, per germline (reference sequence). The CDR3 length is 13 residues. The ends lost 5 bases at V and 7 bases at J; junction bases unmatched: 8. The CDR3 bases are TGTGCCACCAGCTCTACAGGGGATCCTGAGCAGTACTTC. Translation gives CATSSTGDPEQYF.

This clonotype was seen a handful of times. CDR3 region: CASSPVTSGGQETQYF. The CDR3 DNA reads TGTGCCAGCAGCCCAGTCACTAGCGGGGGACAAGAGACCCAGTACTTC. The chain combines TRBV7-9 with TRBJ2-5, with 11 bases identical to TRBD2. Germline V CDR1 and CDR2: SEHNR, FQNEAQ (reference sequence). Germline trimming cut 5 bases from V and 2 bases from J; bases unmatched to any gene: 7. CDR3 length: 16 residues.

There are a few counts of this clonotype. The V gene is TRBV6-1, the J gene TRBJ1-6; maybe TRBD1 (5 bases). Trimming stripped 6 bases from V and 15 bases from J, with 18 bases between. This CDR3 comprises 13 residues. Germline V gene lookup returns CDR1 MNHNS and CDR2 SASEGT. DNA of the CDR3: TGTGCCAGCAGAGAGCCTGGGGGTAAGGACCTCCACTTT. This codes for CASREPGGKDLHF.

This clonotype has only a few counts. V usage is TRBV2 and J usage is TRBJ2-1; D is unresolved. This CDR3 has 13 amino acids. The germline V gene encodes CDR1 SNHLY and CDR2 FYNNEI. With 7 bases removed from V and 3 bases from J, the gap between germline ends came to 10 bases. The CDR3 sequence is CASIESSYNEQFF. In nucleotides, the CDR3 is TGTGCCAGCATAGAGTCCAGCTACAATGAGCAGTTCTTC.

This CDR3 is CASSPLDRGRETQYF. The CDR3 DNA reads as TGTGCCAGCAGTCCCCTCGACAGGGGGCGAGAGACCCAGTACTTC. The chain couples TRBV27 to TRBJ2-5, with 10 bases matching TRBD1. The length of the CDR3 is 15 residues. The germline gives CDR1 MNHEY, CDR2 SMNVEV (reference sequence). V shed 5 bases and J 4 bases; nucleotides not matched to a gene: 7.

This sequence joins TRBV7-9 and TRBJ2-4; D is possibly TRBD1 (5 bases). Per germline, CDR1 SEHNR and CDR2 FQNEAQ (reference sequence). Trimming removed 0 bases from V and 0 bases from J, with 12 bases in between. CDR3 length: 17 residues. In DNA form, the CDR3 reads TGTGCCAGCAGCTTAGCGGATGACAGTCCAGCCAAAAACATTCAGTACTTC. It is translated as CASSLADDSPAKNIQYF.

CDR3 nucleotide sequence: TGTGCCAGCTCACCCCATTTCACCCTTTGGACAGGGAGGTCCCCCTACAATGAGCAGTTCTTC. Translating it yields CASSPHFTLWTGRSPYNEQFF. This chain joins TRBV18 and TRBJ2-1; 8 bases agree with TRBD1. This CDR3 comprises 21 residues. Trimming removed 3 bases from V and 2 bases from J; junction bases left unmatched: 21. CDR1 and CDR2 from the germline V gene are KGHSH and LQKENI.

The chain is built from TRBV7-3 and TRBJ2-7; 7 bases are shared with TRBD1. Unmatched junction bases numbered 8, after V lost 5 bases and J lost 7 bases. The CDR3 extends over 13 amino acids. Germline assignment: CDR1 SGHTA and CDR2 FQGTGA. In nucleotides, the CDR3 is TGTGCCAGCAGCCGGGACAGTCTATGGGAGCAGTACTTC. Translated: CASSRDSLWEQYF.

The genes are TRBV27 and TRBJ1-6; no clear D. CDR1 is MNHEY and CDR2 is SMNVEV in the germline V gene (reference sequence). V dropped 3 bases and J dropped 6 bases, with 3 bases sitting between them. CDR3 length: 12 amino acids. CDR3: CASSFGNSPLHF. CDR3 nucleotide sequence: TGTGCCAGCAGTTTCGGTAATTCACCCCTCCACTTT.

The rearrangement uses TRBV20-1 and TRBJ2-7; 11 nucleotides align to TRBD2. This CDR3 is 14 amino acids long. The V and J ends lost 6 bases and 3 bases, in that order; junction bases with no gene match: 7. The germline V gene encodes CDR1 DFQATT and CDR2 SNEGSKA (reference sequence). The CDR3 is CSAAGLAEIYEQYF. For the CDR3, the DNA is TGCAGTGCCGCGGGACTAGCGGAGATCTACGAGCAGTACTTC.